A single sample is the source of the 5 T cell receptor beta chains below, sequenced in a study of blood T cell repertoires in COVID-19. Assay used: immunoSEQ multiplex PCR; TCRdb lists only in-frame clones, some missing. Of 150,000 to 200,000 clones in the sample, roughly 92% are singletons; the top ten hold about 0.76%. Sequencing was carried out using peripheral blood. Every receptor here comes from a man aged 25-40 years with COVID-19, enrolled during active disease.

This chain links TRBV7-2 with TRBJ2-3; a weak D match, TRBD2 (7 bases). Germline V gene sequence: CDR1 SGHTA, CDR2 FQGNSA. CDR3 length: 18 residues. V dropped 1 base and J dropped 0 bases, with 17 bases sitting between them. The CDR3 DNA follows: TGTGCCAGCAGCTTAGTTTTGGGAGGGGGACCTAGCACAGATACGCAGTATTTT. Its protein is CASSLVLGGGPSTDTQYF.

J is TRBJ2-7 and V is TRBV9, with 9 bases fitting TRBD2. Germline trimming cut 3 bases from V and 7 bases from J; bases unmatched to any gene: 11. The CDR3 covers 15 residues. In germline, CDR1 is SGDLS, CDR2 YYNGEE. The CDR3 is CASSANSGGGGEQYF. For the CDR3, the DNA is TGTGCCAGCAGCGCCAATAGCGGGGGAGGAGGAGAGCAGTACTTC. The variable domain in full, completed from reference TRBV9 and TRBJ2-7, reads DSGVTQTPKHLITATGQRVTLRCSPRSGDLSVYWYQQSLDQGLQFLIQYYNGEERAKGNILERFSAQQFPDLHSELNLSSLELGDSALYFCASSANSGGGGEQYFGPGTRLTVT.

The genes are TRBV3-1 (or the pseudogene TRBV3-2) and TRBJ2-1, with 7 bases fitting TRBD2. The trim removed 7 bases at V and 2 bases at J, leaving 2 bases unmatched. The CDR3 covers 13 residues. Germline assignment: CDR1 LGHDT and CDR2 YNNKEL (reference sequence). CDR3: CASKAGAYNEQFF. The CDR3 region has the DNA TGTGCCAGCAAGGCGGGAGCCTACAATGAGCAGTTCTTC.

J is TRBJ2-3 and V is TRBV4-2; 14 bases agree with TRBD2. Germline loops: CDR1 LGHNA, CDR2 YNFKEQ. The V segment lost 4 bases and the J segment 1 base; nucleotides outside the gene matches: 7. This CDR3 has 18 amino acids. The CDR3 sequence is CASSPATSGGAGTDTQYF. DNA of the CDR3: TGTGCCAGCAGCCCCGCGACTAGCGGGGGGGCGGGCACAGATACGCAGTATTTT.

The chain is built from TRBV2 and TRBJ1-2; no firm D call. Germline CDR1 is SNHLY and CDR2 is FYNNEI. V was cut by 5 bases and J by 5 bases, with 12 bases left in between. The CDR3 is made up of 13 amino acids. CDR3 amino acids: CASSTTEIYGYTF. For the CDR3, the DNA is TGTGCCAGCAGTACGACGGAGATATATGGCTACACCTTC.